This T cell receptor beta chain was found in a study of regulatory T cells in long-lasting Graves disease. Study overall: Antithyroid drugs had been taken by newly diagnosed Graves' patients for under 3 months.

For TCR beta, libraries came from iRepertoire HTBI primers and Arm-PCR of CDR3 regions. MiXCR was run by TCRdb on the multiplex PCR reads, yielding one entry per CDR3 protein. The data show roughly 500,000 distinct CDR3 sequences, 12% seen once. The CDR3 length is 13 residues. Per the germline V gene, CDR1 is SGHRS and CDR2 is YFSETQ. Trimming left V 4 bases short and J 5 bases short, with 12 bases between. This clonotype was detected a few times. Time point specified: newly diagnosed GD, antithyroid drugs for less than 3 months. The TCR library used RNA extracted from PBMCs. These records were also assigned to another study, of T cells in Graves' hyperthyroidism and ophthalmopathy. This second report adds: Exclusion followed for patients with uncontrolled infection, other autoimmune disease, pregnancy or lactation. During a first-round RT-PCR of the TCR CDR3, the HTBI primer set was used. Patients with ophthalmopathy were separated from those with stable hyperthyroidism by a 13 V-J model.

This chain links TRBV5-1 with TRBJ2-5, with no clear D. Here the sequenced sample was peripheral blood mononuclear cells (PBMCs), taken at new diagnosis, from a patient treated with antithyroid drugs. The TCR originated in a woman aged 25 to 39 with Graves disease. CDR3 bases: TGCGCCAGCAGCCCCGAGATTGGGGAGACCCAGTACTTC. Amino acid sequence: CASSPEIGETQYF.